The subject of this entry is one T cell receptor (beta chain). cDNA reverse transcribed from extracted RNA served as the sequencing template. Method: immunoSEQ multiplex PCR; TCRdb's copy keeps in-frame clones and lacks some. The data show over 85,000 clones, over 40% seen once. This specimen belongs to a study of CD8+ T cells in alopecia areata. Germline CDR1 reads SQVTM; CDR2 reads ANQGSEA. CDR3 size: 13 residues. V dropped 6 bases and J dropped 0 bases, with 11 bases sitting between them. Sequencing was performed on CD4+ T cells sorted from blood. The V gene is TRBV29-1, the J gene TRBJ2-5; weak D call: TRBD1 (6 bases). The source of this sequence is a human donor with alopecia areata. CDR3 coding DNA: TGCAGCGTCCAGGGGACGTACCAAGAGACCCAGTACTTC. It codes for CSVQGTYQETQYF.